There are many counts of the clone carrying this T cell receptor beta chain. Its antigen is currently unknown. Profiling relied on immunoSEQ multiplex PCR, and the TCRdb table lists in-frame clones only, not all of them. The sample comprises around 120,000 clones, 70% to 90% of which are singletons, and around 8.4% rests with the top ten. This entry is derived from a study of identifying expanded T cells in peripheral blood. The study, taken as a whole, reports: Variance in clone template counts between roughly 2-week samples significantly increased with total template count across all healthy donors. Technical replicates showed 0.9 to 1.5 changed clones; approximately 2 weeks 15 to 20; four weeks 19.

The germline CDR1 and CDR2 sequences are SGHKS and YYEKEE (reference sequence). CDR3 size: 16 residues. The ends lost 4 bases at V and 6 bases at J; junction bases unmatched: 11. What was sequenced was blood. The receptor was derived from a person between 18 and 75 years old in good health. The V and J genes are TRBV5-5 and TRBJ1-2, with 11 bases lining up with TRBD1. CDR3 DNA sequence: TGTGCCAGCAGCCGACGTTTCGGGGACAGGGGGGATGGCTACACCTTC. It specifies CASSRRFGDRGDGYTF.